Presented here are 4 T cell receptor beta chains from one specimen sequenced in a study of cytomegalovirus exposure and HLA in healthy donors. The study ran its PCR with 60 Vbeta and 13 Jbeta primers. Produced via immunoSEQ multiplex PCR; TCRdb's table is partial and in-frame only. This sample has 100,000 to 150,000 clones; approximately 81% occur once, and the top ten carry approximately 7.8%. Sequencing input: PBMCs. These receptors were taken from a male donor in good health and CMV-seronegative.

This rearrangement joins TRBV14 to TRBJ2-5; TRBD2 matches 13 bases. The end of the DNA fits TRBJ2-7 better, so the J call may be wrong. The CDR3 is 18 amino acids. Germline V lookup: CDR1 SGHDN, CDR2 FVKESK. CDR3 sequence (DNA): TGTGCCAGCAGCTCCGGACTAGCGGGAGTTCCACCTGAGCACGAGCAGTACTTC. Protein sequence: CASSSGLAGVPPEHEQYF.

CDR3 loop: CASSRQGVSNQPQHF. CDR3 bases: TGTGCCAGCAGTAGACAGGGGGTTAGCAATCAGCCCCAGCATTTT. The J gene is TRBJ1-5, the V gene TRBV27; 9 bases line up with TRBD1. Trimming at V came to 5 bases and at J to 0 bases, leaving 2 bases not matched to a gene. The CDR3 covers 15 residues. CDR1 MNHEY and CDR2 SMNVEV come from the germline V gene (reference sequence).

The chain joins TRBV30 to TRBJ2-3, with 10 positions matching TRBD2. Germline trimming cut 1 base from V and 4 bases from J; bases unmatched to any gene: 2. The germline V gene encodes CDR1 GTSNPN and CDR2 SVGIG (reference sequence). The CDR3 extends over 14 amino acids. Here the CDR3 reads CAWSGLAGADTQYF. For the CDR3, the DNA is TGTGCCTGGAGTGGTCTAGCGGGAGCAGATACGCAGTATTTT.

The genes are TRBV29-1 and TRBJ2-7; D not certain. The CDR3 length is 11 residues. Trimming cost V 4 bases and J 6 bases, with 10 bases left between them. Germline CDR1 SQVTM, CDR2 ANQGSEA. Here the CDR3 reads CSVASVTEQYF. CDR3 nucleotides: TGCAGCGTTGCCTCAGTCACCGAGCAGTACTTC.